The 9 T cell receptor beta chains below were found in one sample sequenced in a study of CD8 T cells in Susac syndrome. RNA totalling about 0.45 to 1 ug underwent reverse transcription with random hexamers. TCRdb called the immunoSEQ multiplex PCR reads again in MiXCR, with one record for every CDR3 protein. The table has 150,000 to 200,000 distinct CDR3 sequences, approximately 93% seen once; the top ten hold roughly 0.097%. Sequencing used CD4+ T cells from PBMCs. The source is a human donor with multiple sclerosis.

In this sample, this clonotype turned up once. J is TRBJ2-6 and V is TRBV7-3; 7 bases align to TRBD1. CDR1 and CDR2 from the germline V gene are SGHTA and FQGTGA. J gave up 0 bases and V 1 base, and 3 bases lay outside the gene matches. The CDR3 covers 17 residues. CDR3 DNA sequence: TGTGCCAGCAGCTTAAGGGGACAGCTCTCTGGGGCCAACGTCCTGACTTTC. Translated, it gives CASSLRGQLSGANVLTF.

The chain has TRBV4-1 and TRBJ2-1, with TRBD2 identical over 9 bases. Germline trimming cut 3 bases from V and 5 bases from J; bases unmatched to any gene: 5. The CDR3 spans 15 residues. CDR1 MGHRA and CDR2 YSYEKL come from the germline V gene. The CDR3 sequence is CASSHYRLADNEQFF. Written as DNA, the CDR3 is TGCGCCAGCAGCCACTACAGACTAGCGGACAATGAGCAGTTCTTC.

The V gene is TRBV28, the J gene TRBJ2-7; TRBD1 matches 12 bases. The J segment lost 6 bases and the V segment lost 10 bases, leaving 7 bases of the junction unmatched. The CDR3 covers 13 residues. The germline gives CDR1 MDHEN, CDR2 SYDVKM. CDR3 nucleotide sequence: TGTGCCATCACGGGACAGGGGGCATTCGAGCAGTACTTC. This codes for CAITGQGAFEQYF.

This chain's CDR3 is CASSGSTGGNYGYTF. The CDR3 DNA reads as TGTGCCAGCAGCGGATCAACCGGCGGGAATTATGGCTACACCTTC. V gene TRBV13 combines with J gene TRBJ1-2; no clear D. CDR3 size: 15 residues. Germline V lookup: CDR1 PRHDT, CDR2 FYEKMQ (reference sequence). The V gene lost 5 bases and the J gene lost 5 bases, with 18 bases spanning the gap.

The CDR3 DNA sequence: TGCAGTGCTAGAGGGTTGGCGGGGGCTGGGGGCACAGATACGCAGTATTTT. Translation: CSARGLAGAGGTDTQYF. V usage is TRBV20-1 and J usage is TRBJ2-3, with D possibly being TRBD2 (7 bases). CDR1 is DFQATT and CDR2 is SNEGSKA in the germline V gene (reference sequence). V gave up 1 base and J gave up 1 base, with 18 bases separating them. The length of the CDR3 is 17 residues.

The chain combines TRBV15 with TRBJ1-2; 8 bases are a match to TRBD1. The CDR3 is 16 amino acids. The V gene's germline CDR1 is LNHNV and CDR2 YYDKDF (reference sequence). V shed 0 bases, J shed 4 bases, and the junction held 7 bases outside the gene matches. This CDR3 reads CATSRDITGGFYGYTF. The CDR3 nucleotides are TGTGCCACCAGCAGAGATATTACAGGGGGATTCTATGGCTACACCTTC. Full variable domain (missing parts from reference TRBV15 and TRBJ1-2): DAMVIQNPRYQVTQFGKPVTLSCSQTLNHNVMYWYQQKSSQAPKLLFHYYDKDFNNEADTPDNFQSRRPNTSFCFLDIRSPGLGDTAMYLCATSRDITGGFYGYTFGSGTRLTVV.

CDR3 coding DNA: TGCGCCAGCAGCACGGGGACTAGCGGGGGGCAAGAGACCCAGTACTTC. This codes for CASSTGTSGGQETQYF. This chain joins TRBV5-1 and TRBJ2-5; 15 bases map to TRBD2. Germline V gene lookup returns CDR1 SGHRS and CDR2 YFSETQ. V shed 4 bases and J 2 bases; nucleotides not matched to a gene: 3. CDR3 length: 16 amino acids.

The chain joins TRBV27 to TRBJ1-1, with TRBD1 identical over 11 bases. The CDR3 is made up of 14 amino acids. After removal of 7 bases from V and 5 bases from J, the junction contained 6 bases not matched to a gene. Germline CDR1 and CDR2: MNHEY and SMNVEV (reference sequence). In DNA form, the CDR3 reads TGTGCCAGCATGGGACAGGGGGTGAGGACTGAAGCTTTCTTT. Translated: CASMGQGVRTEAFF.

The V gene is TRBV7-2, the J gene TRBJ2-7; tentatively, D is TRBD2 (6 bases). The CDR3 length is 14 residues. The V end was cut by 5 bases, the J end by 3 bases, with 14 bases between. From germline, CDR1 is SGHTA and CDR2 FQGNSA. CDR3 DNA sequence: TGTGCCAGCAGCGCCACTTCCGGGGGCTACGAGCAGTACTTC. Protein product: CASSATSGGYEQYF.